Below, 4 T cell receptor beta chains from the same sample are listed, as sequenced in a study of CD8+CD57+ T cells in acquired aplastic anemia. Profiling that covered TCR beta VDJ and CDR3 relied on genomic DNA as its template. TCRdb itself ran the reads through MiXCR, one entry per CDR3 protein. The table shows fewer than 45,000 distinct CDR3 sequences, with around three quarters occurring only once. The sequencing sample was made of sorted CD4+, CD8+, or CD8+CD57+ T cells (not recorded which) from PBMCs. These receptors came from a human donor in good health, serving as a control.

This clonotype was seen a single time. The CDR3 bases are TGTGCCAGCAGTGATCCAGGGGTAAATGGCTACACCTTC. Translation gives CASSDPGVNGYTF. The V call is TRBV2, the J call TRBJ1-2; D possibly corresponds to TRBD1 (6 bases). The CDR3 runs 13 residues. Between the trimmed V and J ends, which lost 3 bases and 6 bases, there was a span of 11 bases. Germline V gene data show CDR1 as SNHLY and CDR2 as FYNNEI.

The chain is built from TRBV6-1 and TRBJ2-1; 7 bases line up with TRBD2. V lost 2 bases and J lost 5; bases outside the gene matches: 9. The CDR3 contains 16 residues. CDR1 and CDR2 (germline): MNHNS, SASEGT. CDR3 loop: CASSEYWGGVDNEQFF. The CDR3 DNA reads TGTGCCAGCAGTGAATACTGGGGGGGGGTGGACAATGAGCAGTTCTTC.

This clonotype has only one observation. This sequence joins TRBV29-1 and TRBJ2-5; D remains ambiguous. CDR1 is SQVTM, CDR2 ANQGSEA, per germline. This CDR3 has 14 residues. Trimming cost V 1 base and J 0 bases, with 9 bases left between them. CDR3 nucleotide sequence: TGCAGCGTTGAAGTTAAAATTGACCAAGAGACCCAGTACTTC. Translated: CSVEVKIDQETQYF.

This clonotype occurred many times. The V and J genes are TRBV19 and TRBJ1-2; TRBD1 aligns across 11 bases. J was trimmed by 6 bases and V by 3 bases; bases with no gene match: 9. Germline assignment: CDR1 LNHDA and CDR2 SQIVND (reference sequence). This CDR3 region has 16 residues. The CDR3 bases are TGTGCCAGTAGTATCCTATCGGACAGGGGGCTGGATGGCTACACCTTC. It codes for CASSILSDRGLDGYTF. The full variable domain, in which reference TRBV19 and TRBJ1-2 provide the parts outside the CDR3, is DGGITQSPKYLFRKEGQNVTLSCEQNLNHDAMYWYRQDPGQGLRLIYYSQIVNDFQKGDIAEGYSVSREKKESFPLTVTSAQKNPTAFYLCASSILSDRGLDGYTFGSGTRLTVV.